This T cell receptor beta chain stems from a study of cytomegalovirus exposure and HLA in healthy donors. Across the whole study: In a later analysis, it was reported that the 120 or so validation repertoires had been produced on the same platform as the roughly 610 repertoires belonging to the first cohort. Study findings and constraints: Most TCR sequences showed up rarely, but some public TCRs showed up in many donors. The authors enumerated 164 TCR beta chains as linked to cytomegalovirus.

Germline CDR1 and CDR2: SQVTM and ANQGSEA. Trimming took 3 bases from V and 1 from J, leaving 9 bases between them. The CDR3 extends over 14 amino acids. Concerning this clone: Antigen: not known.

An approximately 120-subject validation cohort, separate from the roughly 680-subject first cohort, supplied the donors. Repertoires were generated with immunoSEQ multiplex PCR, while TCRdb's copy carries only in-frame clones and drops some. The table has about 130,000 clones, 80% to 90% seen once; the top ten hold about 1.1%. The TCR sequence derives from a woman aged 18 to 35 in good health and CMV-seronegative. Sequencing was performed on PBMCs. This chain links TRBV29-1 with TRBJ2-2; perhaps TRBD1 as D (6 bases). The CDR3 sequence: CSVDRGGNTGELFF. DNA of the CDR3: TGCAGCGTTGACCGAGGGGGGAACACCGGGGAGCTGTTTTTT.